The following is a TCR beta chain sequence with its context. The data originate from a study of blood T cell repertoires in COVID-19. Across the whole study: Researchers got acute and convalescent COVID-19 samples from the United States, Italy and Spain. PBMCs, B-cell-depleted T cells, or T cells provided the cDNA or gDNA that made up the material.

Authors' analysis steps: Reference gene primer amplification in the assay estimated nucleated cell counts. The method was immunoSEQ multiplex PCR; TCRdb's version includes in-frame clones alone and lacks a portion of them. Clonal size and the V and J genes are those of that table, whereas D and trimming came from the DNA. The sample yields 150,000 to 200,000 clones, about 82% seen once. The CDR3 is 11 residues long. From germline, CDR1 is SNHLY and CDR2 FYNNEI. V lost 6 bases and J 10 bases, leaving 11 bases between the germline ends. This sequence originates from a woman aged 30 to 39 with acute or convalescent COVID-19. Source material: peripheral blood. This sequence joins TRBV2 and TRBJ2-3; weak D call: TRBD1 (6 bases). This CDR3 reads CASRGKGAQYF. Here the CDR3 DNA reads TGTGCCAGCAGGGGGAAGGGGGCGCAGTATTTT.